The T cell receptor beta chain under discussion was sequenced for a study of T cells in localized non-small cell lung cancer. Study-level findings and limits: The study found T cell clonality highest in uninvolved adjacent lung, above tumor. Since sequencing was restricted to only one region of the tumor, intratumor heterogeneity remains a possibility.

The table came from immunoSEQ multiplex PCR; TCRdb's copy has only in-frame clones and leaves some out. The sample has fewer than 30,000 clones, roughly nine tenths seen once. About this clone itself: Its antigen is unknown.

Germline loops: CDR1 SGHNT, CDR2 YYREEE (reference sequence). V was pared by 1 base and J by 7 bases, with 4 bases of the junction left unmatched. The CDR3 runs 15 residues. Sequencing used peripheral blood, obtained before any cancer treatment. This receptor was identified in a woman aged 40 to 75 with stage I lung adenocarcinoma. J is TRBJ2-1 and V is TRBV5-4; 11 bases match TRBD2. The CDR3 sequence is CASSLTSGSRNEQFF. CDR3 in DNA: TGTGCCAGCAGCTTGACTAGCGGGAGCAGAAATGAGCAGTTCTTC. The full variable domain, completed using reference TRBV5-4 and TRBJ2-1, is ETGVTQSPTHLIKTRGQQVTLRCSSQSGHNTVSWYQQALGQGPQFIFQYYREEENGRGNFPPRFSGLQFPNYSSELNVNALELDDSALYLCASSLTSGSRNEQFFGPGTRLTVL.